A selection of T cell receptor beta chains follows, all from one sample in a study of neoadjuvant anti-PD-1 for oral cavity cancer. Clones were sequenced by immunoSEQ multiplex PCR, and TCRdb holds only the in-frame ones, with some missing. This sample has about 25,000 clones, with roughly 30% found just once. The source was tumor tissue, collected after nivolumab (anti-PD-1) treatment. Receptor source: a person aged 40 to 85 with oral cavity squamous cell carcinoma. Each CDR3 is given with its conserved first and last residue. A D gene is named only where the DNA matches it firmly. Clone sizes are given selectively: once, few, many, or a class where the clone is expanded.

-,TRBV5-4,-,TRBJ1-4,CASSFGGALNEKLFF,TGTGCCAGCAGCTTTGGGGGGGCACTTAATGAAAAACTGTTTTTT
-,TRBV19,-,TRBJ2-7,CASSMGTSYEQYF,TGTGCCAGTAGTATGGGCACCTCCTACGAGCAGTACTTC
-,TRBV5-1,-,TRBJ2-1,CASSLDGGRNNEQFF,TGCGCCAGCAGCTTGGATGGGGGGCGGAACAATGAGCAGTTCTTC
-,TRBV6-5,medium-sized,TRBJ1-2,CASSTQGGKGGYTF,TGTGCCAGCAGCACACAGGGTGGTAAGGGAGGCTACACCTTC
-,TRBV6-6,few,TRBJ2-3,CASSNPDGASTDTQYF,TGTGCCAGCAGCAACCCGGACGGAGCTAGCACAGATACGCAGTATTTT
TRBD1,TRBV30,-,TRBJ1-5,CAWSVSGGGQPQHF,TGTGCCTGGAGTGTGTCAGGGGGTGGCCAGCCCCAGCATTTT
-,TRBV30,-,TRBJ1-2,CAWSTGDLTIGYTF,TGTGCCTGGAGTACAGGCGATTTAACGATAGGCTACACCTTC
-,TRBV30,many,TRBJ1-3,CAWSTPGSPTIYF,TGTGCCTGGAGTACTCCCGGGTCTCCCACCATATATTTT
-,TRBV7-9,-,TRBJ1-1,CASSSLVGAEAFF,TGTGCCAGCAGCTCCCTGGTAGGGGCTGAAGCTTTCTTT
TRBD1,TRBV13,-,TRBJ2-7,CASMRSGQGASSYEQYF,TGTGCCAGCATGCGATCCGGACAGGGGGCCTCCTCCTACGAGCAGTACTTC
-,TRBV15,many,TRBJ1-5,CATSKNRENQPQHF,TGTGCCACCAGCAAGAACAGGGAAAATCAGCCCCAGCATTTT
TRBD1,TRBV28,-,TRBJ2-7,CASTVQGSYSYEQYF,TGTGCCAGCACCGTACAGGGGTCTTATTCCTACGAGCAGTACTTC
TRBD2,TRBV9,few,TRBJ2-1,CASSVDLTSGGLHNEQFF,TGTGCCAGCAGCGTCGACTTGACTAGCGGGGGGCTACACAATGAGCAGTTCTTC